The present T cell receptor (beta chain) was sequenced within a study of CD8 T cells in Susac syndrome. Germline V gene lookup returns CDR1 GTSNPN and CDR2 SVGIG (reference sequence). V lost 4 bases and J 2 bases, leaving 12 bases between the germline ends. This CDR3 comprises 13 residues. With random hexamers, reverse transcription was performed on about 0.5 to 1 ug of RNA. TCRdb passed the immunoSEQ multiplex PCR reads through MiXCR, listing each CDR3 protein once. The sample carries about 200,000 distinct CDR3 sequences, approximately 95% recorded once. This sequence originates from a human donor with multiple sclerosis. The V and J genes are TRBV30 and TRBJ2-7; D may be TRBD1 (7 bases). Sample: CD4+ T cells from PBMCs. The CDR3 protein is CAWTEGAPYEQYF. CDR3 bases: TGTGCCTGGACGGAGGGGGCCCCCTACGAGCAGTACTTC.